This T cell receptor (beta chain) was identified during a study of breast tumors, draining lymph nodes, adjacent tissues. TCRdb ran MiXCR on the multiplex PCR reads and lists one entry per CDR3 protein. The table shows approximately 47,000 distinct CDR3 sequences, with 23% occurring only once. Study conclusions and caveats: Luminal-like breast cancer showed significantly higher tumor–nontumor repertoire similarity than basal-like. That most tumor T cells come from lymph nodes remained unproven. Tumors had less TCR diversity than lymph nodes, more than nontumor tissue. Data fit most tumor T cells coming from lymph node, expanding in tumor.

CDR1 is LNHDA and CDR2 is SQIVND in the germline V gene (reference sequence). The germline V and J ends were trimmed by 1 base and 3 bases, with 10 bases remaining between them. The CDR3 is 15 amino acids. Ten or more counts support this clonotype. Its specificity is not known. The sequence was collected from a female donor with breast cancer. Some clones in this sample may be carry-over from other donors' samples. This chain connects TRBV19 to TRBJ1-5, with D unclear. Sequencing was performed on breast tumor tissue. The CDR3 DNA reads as TGTGCCAGTAGTATAGTTGCCAGGAACAATCAGCCCCAGCATTTT. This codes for CASSIVARNNQPQHF.